This passage covers 16 T cell receptor beta chains from one sample sequenced in a study of a mutant IDH1 vaccine in newly diagnosed glioma. Their cognate antigens are unknown. The time point: week 23, last vaccination. Each dose delivered 300 ug of mutant IDH1 20-mer peptide subcutaneously with imiquimod. Only in-frame clones appear in the TCRdb table, and some are missing; sequencing was by immunoSEQ multiplex PCR. Of tens of thousands of clones listed, 91% are singletons. Specimen: PBMCs, collected from a glioma patient whose treatment included an IDH1 peptide vaccine. All receptors derive from a man in his fifties with glioma.

This clone was picked up a small number of times. V and J are TRBV2 and TRBJ2-3; 7 positions agree with TRBD2. Germline V gene data show CDR1 as SNHLY and CDR2 as FYNNEI. CDR3 length equals 14 residues. V lost 5 bases and J lost 7; bases outside the gene matches: 9. This chain's CDR3 is CASSTGRGGNTQYF. In nucleotides, the CDR3 is TGTGCCAGCAGTACCGGGCGGGGAGGGAATACGCAGTATTTT. Full variable domain (remainder filled in from reference TRBV2 and TRBJ2-3): EPEVTQTPSHQVTQMGQEVILRCVPISNHLYFYWYRQILGQKVEFLVSFYNNEISEKSEIFDDQFSVERPDGSNFTLKIRSTKLEDSAMYFCASSTGRGGNTQYFGPGTRLTVL.

V and J are TRBV14 and TRBJ1-2, with 10 nucleotides matching TRBD1. This CDR3 spans 17 amino acids. V shed 1 base, J shed 2 bases, and the junction held 7 bases outside the gene matches. CDR1 and CDR2 from the germline V gene are SGHDN and FVKESK. The CDR3 region is CASSQAPWTGGNYGYTF. The CDR3 nucleotides read TGTGCCAGCAGCCAAGCTCCCTGGACAGGGGGGAACTATGGCTACACCTTC.

The V gene is TRBV7-2, the J gene TRBJ1-1; 7 bases fit TRBD1. J was trimmed by 2 bases and V by 0 bases; bases with no gene match: 3. Germline CDR1 SGHTA, CDR2 FQGNSA. The CDR3 consists of 15 residues. The CDR3 bases are TGTGCCAGCAGCTTAGCGACAGGGATCAACACTGAAGCTTTCTTT. Encoded protein: CASSLATGINTEAFF. The whole variable domain, remainder taken from reference TRBV7-2 and TRBJ1-1, is GAGVSQSPSNKVTEKGKDVELRCDPISGHTALYWYRQSLGQGLEFLIYFQGNSAPDKSGLPSDRFSAERTGGSVSTLTIQRTQQEDSAVYLCASSLATGINTEAFFGQGTRLTVV.

The rearrangement links TRBV9 to TRBJ2-7; no definite D call. Trimming cost V 0 bases and J 8 bases, with 24 bases left between them. Germline CDR1 is SGDLS and CDR2 is YYNGEE. The length of the CDR3 is 17 residues. The CDR3 bases are TGTGCCAGCAGCGTAGCTCTGTCAGAATGGGGTCTGGTGAAGCAGTACTTC. It is translated as CASSVALSEWGLVKQYF. The variable domain in full, with the rest retrieved from reference TRBV9 and TRBJ2-7, is DSGVTQTPKHLITATGQRVTLRCSPRSGDLSVYWYQQSLDQGLQFLIQYYNGEERAKGNILERFSAQQFPDLHSELNLSSLELGDSALYFCASSVALSEWGLVKQYFGPGTRLTVT.

The chain has TRBV15 and TRBJ1-5; possible D gene TRBD1, 5 bases. The CDR3 loop spans 16 amino acids. Trimming stripped 1 base from V and 3 bases from J, with 13 bases between. Germline lookup yields CDR1 LNHNV and CDR2 YYDKDF (reference sequence). The CDR3 sequence is CATSRGLMGLNQPQHF. CDR3 nucleotide sequence: TGTGCCACCAGCAGAGGTCTTATGGGGCTCAATCAGCCCCAGCATTTT. The full variable domain, its missing parts supplied by reference TRBV15 and TRBJ1-5, is DAMVIQNPRYQVTQFGKPVTLSCSQTLNHNVMYWYQQKSSQAPKLLFHYYDKDFNNEADTPDNFQSRRPNTSFCFLDIRSPGLGDTAMYLCATSRGLMGLNQPQHFGDGTRLSIL.

The chain joins TRBV19 to TRBJ2-6; 9 nucleotides line up with TRBD2. The V and J ends lost 3 bases and 1 base, in that order; junction bases with no gene match: 7. The CDR3 is made up of 18 amino acids. Per the germline V gene, CDR1 is LNHDA and CDR2 is SQIVND (reference sequence). For the CDR3, the DNA is TGTGCCAGTAGTATGGTGGCGGGAGGGAGGTCTGGGGCCAACGTCCTGACTTTC. This sequence encodes CASSMVAGGRSGANVLTF.

The J gene is TRBJ2-1, the V gene TRBV5-1; D gene unclear. Trimming left V 0 bases short and J 8 bases short, with 18 bases between. The CDR3 is 16 amino acids. From germline, CDR1 is SGHRS and CDR2 YFSETQ. The CDR3 sequence: CASSLEPATPSHEQFF. CDR3 DNA: TGCGCCAGCAGCTTGGAGCCAGCTACACCATCCCATGAGCAGTTCTTC.

The chain joins TRBV7-2 to TRBJ2-7, with TRBD2 matching over 13 bases. Trimming removed 5 bases from V and 5 bases from J; junction bases left unmatched: 6. CDR1 is SGHTA, CDR2 FQGNSA, per germline. This CDR3 region has 15 residues. CDR3 sequence reads: CASSPGLAGRNEQYF. The CDR3 nucleotides are TGTGCCAGCAGCCCGGGACTAGCGGGGAGGAACGAGCAGTACTTC.

The J gene is TRBJ1-3, the V gene TRBV2; D is unresolved. This CDR3 has 13 residues. Germline V gives CDR1 SNHLY, CDR2 FYNNEI. Trimming took 1 base from V and 2 from J, leaving 3 bases between them. In nucleotides, the CDR3 is TGTGCCAGCAGTGAAGTCGCTGGAAACACCATATATTTT. Protein product: CASSEVAGNTIYF.

The chain joins TRBV7-8 to TRBJ2-5; D is uncertain. Trimming took 0 bases from V and 3 from J, leaving 8 bases between them. Germline lookup yields CDR1 SGHVS and CDR2 FQNEAQ. This CDR3 comprises 14 residues. CDR3 nucleotide sequence: TGTGCCAGCAGCTTAGCGGTGTGGGAAGAGACCCAGTACTTC. Translated: CASSLAVWEETQYF. The entire variable domain, with the rest obtained from reference TRBV7-8 and TRBJ2-5, is as follows: GAGVSQSPRYKVAKRGQDVALRCDPISGHVSLFWYQQALGQGPEFLTYFQNEAQLDKSGLPSDRFFAERPEGSVSTLKIQRTQQEDSAVYLCASSLAVWEETQYFGPGTRLLVL.

This chain connects TRBV6-5 to TRBJ2-1; TRBD1 or TRBD2 may be the D gene (5 bases each). The CDR3 consists of 13 residues. The V end was cut by 6 bases, the J end by 4 bases, with 10 bases between. Per germline, CDR1 MNHEY and CDR2 SVGAGI. CDR3 DNA: TGTGCCAGCAGGGGGGAACGGTACAATGAGCAGTTCTTC. Amino acid sequence: CASRGERYNEQFF.

The chain employs TRBV7-9 and TRBJ1-6; D remains unclear. This CDR3 is 17 amino acids long. V lost 6 bases, J lost 0 bases, and 15 bases lay in between. The germline CDR1 and CDR2 sequences are SEHNR and FQNEAQ (reference sequence). As DNA, the CDR3 is TGTGCCAGCAGGTGGGGAGGCGCCGGCTCCTATAATTCACCCCTCCACTTT. This sequence encodes CASRWGGAGSYNSPLHF.

The sample holds one count of this clone. This rearrangement joins TRBV5-1 to TRBJ2-7; the match to TRBD2 covers 12 bases. Germline CDR1 SGHRS, CDR2 YFSETQ. This CDR3 is built from 16 residues. Losses at the gene ends were 7 bases for V and 7 bases for J; bases not matched to a gene: 15. CDR3 nucleotide sequence: TGCGCCAGCGGGGTCACCTCTAGCGGGAGGGCCAGGGAGCAGTACTTC. It specifies CASGVTSSGRAREQYF.

This clone was picked up one time. This chain connects TRBV7-2 to TRBJ1-5; D perhaps matches TRBD1 (5 bases). The germline V and J ends were trimmed by 0 bases and 4 bases, with 7 bases remaining between them. Looked up from germline, CDR1 is SGHTA and CDR2 is FQGNSA. The CDR3 runs 14 residues. Here the CDR3 reads CASSLAGGNQPQHF. CDR3 nucleotide sequence: TGTGCCAGCAGCTTAGCCGGGGGTAATCAGCCCCAGCATTTT.

This chain links TRBV29-1 with TRBJ1-2, with a possible D match to TRBD1 (5 bases). V was trimmed by 6 bases and J by 4 bases, leaving 18 bases between them. This CDR3 is built from 14 residues. The germline CDR1 and CDR2 sequences are SQVTM and ANQGSEA. Here the CDR3 reads CSVAWRGSPYGYTF. DNA of the CDR3: TGCAGCGTGGCTTGGAGGGGCTCCCCCTATGGCTACACCTTC. Based on the CDR3 plus reference TRBV29-1 and TRBJ1-2, the full variable domain is SAVISQKPSRDICQRGTSLTIQCQVDSQVTMMFWYRQQPGQSLTLIATANQGSEATYESGFVIDKFPISRPNLTFSTLTVSNMSPEDSSIYLCSVAWRGSPYGYTFGSGTRLTVV.

This clone has just a few counts. V usage is TRBV4-1 and J usage is TRBJ1-3; 9 nucleotides agree with TRBD1. CDR3 length: 16 amino acids. CDR1 MGHRA and CDR2 YSYEKL come from the germline V gene. V trimming: 3 bases; J trimming: 4 bases; junction bases outside the gene matches: 7. The DNA of the CDR3 is TGCGCCAGCAGCCAGGAGACAGGGGGGTGGGGAAACACCATATATTTT. This sequence encodes CASSQETGGWGNTIYF.